The 6 T cell receptor beta chains in this list originate from one sample, sequenced in a study of T cells in Graves' hyperthyroidism and ophthalmopathy. TCR beta CDR3 regions were amplified from RNA transcripts. A first-round RT-PCR of the TCR CDR3 used the HTBI primer set. TCRdb reanalysed the multiplex PCR reads using MiXCR and keeps one entry per CDR3 protein. The sample records around 690,000 distinct CDR3 sequences, 15% to 20% being singletons. The material sequenced was blood. These receptors were obtained from a man aged 45 to 65 with Graves' hyperthyroidism.

This clonotype has a single count. The chain uses TRBV29-1 and TRBJ2-1; 14 nucleotides match TRBD2. CDR3 size: 16 residues. The ends lost 4 bases at V and 5 bases at J; junction bases unmatched: 7. Germline V gene data show CDR1 as SQVTM and CDR2 as ANQGSEA. Here the CDR3 reads CSVVGTSGRPNNEQFF. The DNA of the CDR3 is TGCAGCGTTGTCGGGACTAGCGGGAGACCCAACAATGAGCAGTTCTTC.

In its sample, this clonotype was seen many times. The chain employs TRBV27 and TRBJ2-7; tentatively, D is TRBD1 (7 bases). Trimming stripped 3 bases from V and 3 bases from J, with 18 bases between. The germline gives CDR1 MNHEY, CDR2 SMNVEV (reference sequence). This CDR3 is 16 amino acids long. The CDR3 region has the DNA TGTGCCAGCAGTTTGAGGGGGCGGGATCCCAGCTACGAGCAGTACTTC. Translation: CASSLRGRDPSYEQYF.

The rearrangement joins TRBV6-2 or TRBV6-3 to TRBJ2-7; D is uncertain. In germline, CDR1 is MNHEY, CDR2 SVGEGT. This CDR3 is built from 12 residues. With 6 bases removed from V and 3 bases from J, the gap between germline ends came to 9 bases. The CDR3 reads CASRKAFYEQYF. CDR3 DNA: TGTGCCAGCAGAAAGGCTTTCTACGAGCAGTACTTC.

The chain links TRBV27 to TRBJ2-1, with 8 nucleotides matching TRBD1. Unmatched junction bases numbered 3, after V lost 6 bases and J lost 2 bases. Looked up from germline, CDR1 is MNHEY and CDR2 is SMNVEV (reference sequence). This CDR3 comprises 14 residues. As DNA, the CDR3 is TGTGCCAGCAGGTCGGACAGGGCCTACAATGAGCAGTTCTTC. Translating gives CASRSDRAYNEQFF.

This chain uses TRBV2 with TRBJ2-6; either TRBD1 or TRBD2 may supply D (5 bases each). There are 14 residues in the CDR3. Germline CDR1 and CDR2: SNHLY and FYNNEI. V gave up 6 bases and J gave up 0 bases, with 6 bases separating them. The DNA of the CDR3 is TGTGCCAGCAGGGGGGACTCTGGGGCCAACGTCCTGACTTTC. This sequence encodes CASRGDSGANVLTF.

This clonotype was counted ten times or more. The V and J genes are TRBV29-1 and TRBJ2-5, with 14 bases fitting TRBD2. The CDR3 extends over 14 amino acids. V lost 3 bases and J lost 4; bases outside the gene matches: 1. CDR1 and CDR2 (germline): SQVTM, ANQGSEA. The CDR3 loop reads CSVEGTSGRETQYF. CDR3 bases: TGCAGCGTTGAGGGGACTAGCGGGAGAGAGACCCAGTACTTC. Together with reference TRBV29-1 and TRBJ2-5, the CDR3 gives the full variable domain: SAVISQKPSRDICQRGTSLTIQCQVDSQVTMMFWYRQQPGQSLTLIATANQGSEATYESGFVIDKFPISRPNLTFSTLTVSNMSPEDSSIYLCSVEGTSGRETQYFGPGTRLLVL.